A selection of T cell receptor beta chains follows, all from one sample in a study of beta chain features in type 1 diabetes. Clones were sequenced by immunoSEQ multiplex PCR, and TCRdb holds only the in-frame ones, with some missing. The sample lists 250,000 to 300,000 clones; about 24% were seen once. Sequenced sample: naive CD4+ T cells from blood. The receptors originated from a woman aged 25 to 45 with type 1 diabetes. CDR3s include the opening cysteine and the closing phenylalanine or tryptophan. A D gene is named only where the DNA matches it firmly. A row's size may be missing; if present it is once, few, many or a size class.

clone size: .; D gene: TRBD1; J gene: TRBJ1-2; V gene: TRBV27; CDR3 DNA: TGTGCCAGCAGTCCGACAGGGAACCTCGGCTACACCTTC; CDR3 protein: CASSPTGNLGYTF
clone size: .; D gene: TRBD1; J gene: TRBJ1-2; V gene: TRBV27; CDR3 DNA: TGTGCCAGCAGTCTGACAGGGATCGGCTACACCTTC; CDR3 protein: CASSLTGIGYTF
clone size: few; D gene: .; J gene: TRBJ2-1; V gene: TRBV4-1; CDR3 DNA: TGCGCCAGCAGCGCAAATAGCAATGAGCAGTTCTTC; CDR3 protein: CASSANSNEQFF
clone size: few; D gene: TRBD1; J gene: TRBJ1-2; V gene: TRBV2; CDR3 DNA: TGTGCCACCCCGGGACAGGGGTTATATGGCTACACCTTC; CDR3 protein: CATPGQGLYGYTF
clone size: .; D gene: .; J gene: TRBJ1-2; V gene: TRBV15; CDR3 DNA: TGTGCCACCAGCAGAGGACAGGAGATACCCTATGGCTACACCTTC; CDR3 protein: CATSRGQEIPYGYTF
clone size: .; D gene: TRBD1; J gene: TRBJ1-1; V gene: TRBV29-1; CDR3 DNA: TGCAGCGCCGACAGGGACAACACTGAAGCTTTCTTT; CDR3 protein: CSADRDNTEAFF
clone size: few; D gene: TRBD2; J gene: TRBJ2-1; V gene: TRBV6-5; CDR3 DNA: TGTGCCAGCAGGTCGGGAGGGACTCGCAATGAGCAGTTCTTC; CDR3 protein: CASRSGGTRNEQFF
clone size: .; D gene: .; J gene: TRBJ2-1; V gene: TRBV6-5; CDR3 DNA: TGTGCCAGCAACCCGCCCGGGTCCCAATCCGATGAGCAGTTCTTC; CDR3 protein: CASNPPGSQSDEQFF
clone size: .; D gene: TRBD2; J gene: TRBJ2-3; V gene: TRBV19; CDR3 DNA: TGTGCCAGTAGTTCGACTAGCGGGAGGTTCACAGATACGCAGTATTTT; CDR3 protein: CASSSTSGRFTDTQYF
clone size: .; D gene: .; J gene: TRBJ2-5; V gene: TRBV4-1; CDR3 DNA: TGCGCCAGCAGCCAAACTAGGGGGAGCGGCATAGAGACCCAGTACTTC; CDR3 protein: CASSQTRGSGIETQYF
clone size: few; D gene: .; J gene: TRBJ1-2; V gene: TRBV27; CDR3 DNA: TGTGCCAGCAGTTTAGGGGAGTACGATGGCTACACCTTC; CDR3 protein: CASSLGEYDGYTF
clone size: .; D gene: .; J gene: TRBJ2-5; V gene: TRBV5-1; CDR3 DNA: TGCGCCAGCAGCTTCCTCCAGGGGATCCAAGAGACCCAGTACTTC; CDR3 protein: CASSFLQGIQETQYF
clone size: .; D gene: .; J gene: TRBJ1-5; V gene: TRBV30; CDR3 DNA: TGTGCCTGGAGTGTGTATGAGGGTTTCAATCAGCCCCAGCATTTT; CDR3 protein: CAWSVYEGFNQPQHF
clone size: .; D gene: .; J gene: TRBJ2-1; V gene: TRBV7-2; CDR3 DNA: TGTGCCAGCAGCTTAGACACCGGGACCTACAATGAGCAGTTCTTC; CDR3 protein: CASSLDTGTYNEQFF
clone size: .; D gene: TRBD2; J gene: TRBJ2-5; V gene: TRBV9; CDR3 DNA: TGTGCCAGCAGCGTAGATCTAGCGGGAGTCGGAGAGACCCAGTACTTC; CDR3 protein: CASSVDLAGVGETQYF
clone size: .; D gene: .; J gene: TRBJ1-1; V gene: TRBV18; CDR3 DNA: TGTGCCAGCTCACCATCAGTGAACACTGAAGCTTTCTTT; CDR3 protein: CASSPSVNTEAFF
clone size: .; D gene: TRBD2; J gene: TRBJ2-1; V gene: TRBV5-1; CDR3 DNA: TGCGCCAGCAGCTTGGCCCGCGGGAGCTCCTACAATGAGCAGTTCTTC; CDR3 protein: CASSLARGSSYNEQFF
clone size: few; D gene: .; J gene: TRBJ1-5; V gene: TRBV5-1; CDR3 DNA: TGCGCCAGCAGCTTGGAACTCAATCAGCCCCAGCATTTT; CDR3 protein: CASSLELNQPQHF
clone size: .; D gene: .; J gene: TRBJ2-2; V gene: TRBV10-2; CDR3 DNA: TGCGCCAGCAGGAGGGAGCGGAACACCGGGGAGCTGTTTTTT; CDR3 protein: CASRRERNTGELFF
clone size: .; D gene: .; J gene: TRBJ1-2; V gene: TRBV4-2; CDR3 DNA: TGTGCCAGCAGCCTGAAACAGGGATTAGATTATGGCTACACCTTC; CDR3 protein: CASSLKQGLDYGYTF
clone size: .; D gene: .; J gene: TRBJ2-1; V gene: TRBV7-8; CDR3 DNA: TGTGCCAGCAGCTGGCGGGAATTGGGTAATGAGCAGTTCTTC; CDR3 protein: CASSWRELGNEQFF
clone size: .; D gene: TRBD2; J gene: TRBJ2-7; V gene: TRBV27; CDR3 DNA: TGTGCCAGCAGAAGGGCGGGAGCCTACGAGCAGTACTTC; CDR3 protein: CASRRAGAYEQYF
clone size: .; D gene: .; J gene: TRBJ1-2; V gene: TRBV9; CDR3 DNA: TGTGCCAGCAGCCCACCCGGGGGAAGATATGGCTACACCTTC; CDR3 protein: CASSPPGGRYGYTF
clone size: .; D gene: TRBD2; J gene: TRBJ2-2; V gene: TRBV30; CDR3 DNA: TGTGCCTGGAGTACGGGACTAGCGATCACCGGGGAGCTGTTTTTT; CDR3 protein: CAWSTGLAITGELFF
clone size: .; D gene: TRBD1; J gene: TRBJ2-7; V gene: TRBV7-2; CDR3 DNA: TGTGCCAGCAGCACATGGACAGGATTGCACGAGCAGTACTTC; CDR3 protein: CASSTWTGLHEQYF
clone size: few; D gene: .; J gene: TRBJ1-1; V gene: TRBV30; CDR3 DNA: TGTGCCTGGAGTCTGGACAGCGGCGCTGAAGCTTTCTTT; CDR3 protein: CAWSLDSGAEAFF
clone size: few; D gene: .; J gene: TRBJ2-5; V gene: TRBV29-1; CDR3 DNA: TGCAGCGCTGGTCCCAGCGAAGAGACCCAGTACTTC; CDR3 protein: CSAGPSEETQYF
clone size: .; D gene: TRBD1; J gene: TRBJ1-1; V gene: TRBV5-1; CDR3 DNA: TGCGCCAGCAGCTTCCCGGGACAGGGGAACACTGAAGCTTTCTTT; CDR3 protein: CASSFPGQGNTEAFF
clone size: few; D gene: .; J gene: TRBJ1-2; V gene: TRBV28; CDR3 DNA: TGTGCCAGCAGTTCCGGGACACTACCAAATGGCTACACCTTC; CDR3 protein: CASSSGTLPNGYTF
clone size: .; D gene: .; J gene: TRBJ2-5; V gene: TRBV5-1; CDR3 DNA: TGCGCCAGCAGCGATGCCGGCGAGGCCACGGAGACCCAGTACTTC; CDR3 protein: CASSDAGEATETQYF
clone size: once; D gene: .; J gene: TRBJ1-4; V gene: TRBV30; CDR3 DNA: TGTGCCACTCGTGGGGCACCTAATGAAAAACTGTTTTTT; CDR3 protein: CATRGAPNEKLFF
clone size: .; D gene: .; J gene: TRBJ2-5; V gene: TRBV6-5; CDR3 DNA: TGTGCCAGCAGTTACCGCGAGGGCGGGATCCCGGAGACCCAGTACTTC; CDR3 protein: CASSYREGGIPETQYF
clone size: .; D gene: TRBD2; J gene: TRBJ2-3; V gene: TRBV11-2; CDR3 DNA: TGTGCCAGCAGCCCCGACAGGATAGCGGGAGGCGTGGCAGATACGCAGTATTTT; CDR3 protein: CASSPDRIAGGVADTQYF
clone size: .; D gene: .; J gene: TRBJ1-1; V gene: TRBV29-1; CDR3 DNA: TGCAGCGTTGAGATCGGGGGTGGGACTGAAGCTTTCTTT; CDR3 protein: CSVEIGGGTEAFF
clone size: .; D gene: TRBD2; J gene: TRBJ2-1; V gene: TRBV29-1; CDR3 DNA: TGCAGCGTCGATGGACTAGCGGGAGGGCCGAAGCAGTTCTTC; CDR3 protein: CSVDGLAGGPKQFF
clone size: .; D gene: TRBD2; J gene: TRBJ2-7; V gene: TRBV30; CDR3 DNA: TGTGCCCTAAATCCCGGGGGGACCTACGAGCAGTACTTC; CDR3 protein: CALNPGGTYEQYF
clone size: few; D gene: TRBD1; J gene: TRBJ2-1; V gene: TRBV19; CDR3 DNA: TGTGCCAGTAGGACAGGGCTCAATGAGCAGTTCTTC; CDR3 protein: CASRTGLNEQFF
clone size: few; D gene: .; J gene: TRBJ2-3; V gene: TRBV30; CDR3 DNA: TGTGCCTGGAGTTTAAGCACAGATACGCAGTATTTT; CDR3 protein: CAWSLSTDTQYF
clone size: .; D gene: TRBD2; J gene: TRBJ2-7; V gene: TRBV4-1; CDR3 DNA: TGCGCCAGCAGAAAGACTAGCGGGTCAACCTACGAGCAGTACTTC; CDR3 protein: CASRKTSGSTYEQYF
clone size: few; D gene: .; J gene: TRBJ2-5; V gene: TRBV5-1; CDR3 DNA: TGCGCCAGCAGCGGAAATAGCGGCCAAGAGACCCAGTACTTC; CDR3 protein: CASSGNSGQETQYF
clone size: .; D gene: TRBD1; J gene: TRBJ2-1; V gene: TRBV10-3; CDR3 DNA: TGTGCCATCAGTGGGACAGGGAGCTCCTACAATGAGCAGTTCTTC; CDR3 protein: CAISGTGSSYNEQFF
clone size: .; D gene: .; J gene: TRBJ1-1; V gene: TRBV30; CDR3 DNA: TGTGCCTGGAGTGTTGGTCCGGGGATGAACACTGAAGCTTTCTTT; CDR3 protein: CAWSVGPGMNTEAFF
clone size: few; D gene: .; J gene: TRBJ1-2; V gene: TRBV2; CDR3 DNA: TGTGCCAGCAGTACCGGGGGGGGCTACACCTTC; CDR3 protein: CASSTGGGYTF
clone size: few; D gene: .; J gene: TRBJ2-7; V gene: TRBV11-2; CDR3 DNA: TGTGCCAGTTCCCGGGGGGAGCAGTACTTC; CDR3 protein: CASSRGEQYF
clone size: few; D gene: .; J gene: TRBJ2-7; V gene: TRBV6-1; CDR3 DNA: TGTGCCAGCAGTACCAGGGCTATCAAGTACTTC; CDR3 protein: CASSTRAIKYF
clone size: .; D gene: TRBD2; J gene: TRBJ2-1; V gene: TRBV19; CDR3 DNA: TGTGCCAGTAGTATAGGGGTTAGCGGGAGCACCTACAATGAGCAGTTCTTC; CDR3 protein: CASSIGVSGSTYNEQFF
clone size: few; D gene: .; J gene: TRBJ2-5; V gene: TRBV27; CDR3 DNA: TGTGCCAGCAGTTTATCGGCTAGCGTCGAGACCCAGTACTTC; CDR3 protein: CASSLSASVETQYF
clone size: .; D gene: TRBD1; J gene: TRBJ1-2; V gene: TRBV9; CDR3 DNA: TGTGCCAGCAGCTCAATAAGGGGGCGCACTGGCTACACCTTC; CDR3 protein: CASSSIRGRTGYTF
clone size: few; D gene: TRBD2; J gene: TRBJ2-3; V gene: TRBV7-3; CDR3 DNA: TGTGCCAGCAGCATTAGCGGGAGCACAGATACGCAGTATTTT; CDR3 protein: CASSISGSTDTQYF
clone size: .; D gene: TRBD2; J gene: TRBJ2-7; V gene: TRBV19; CDR3 DNA: TGTGCCAGTAGTATAACTAGCGGGAGCTCCTACGAGCAGTACTTC; CDR3 protein: CASSITSGSSYEQYF
clone size: .; D gene: .; J gene: TRBJ1-5; V gene: TRBV28; CDR3 DNA: TGTGCCAGCAGTTCCCCGGGGGGGCTTCAGCCCCAGCATTTT; CDR3 protein: CASSSPGGLQPQHF
clone size: .; D gene: .; J gene: TRBJ2-7; V gene: TRBV7-8; CDR3 DNA: TGTGCCAGCAGCCCGACGGCGGACTACGAGCAGTACTTC; CDR3 protein: CASSPTADYEQYF
clone size: .; D gene: TRBD2; J gene: TRBJ2-1; V gene: TRBV7-9; CDR3 DNA: TGTGCCAGCAGGATTAGCGGGAGGGCTGACAATGAGCAGTTCTTC; CDR3 protein: CASRISGRADNEQFF
clone size: few; D gene: TRBD1; J gene: TRBJ1-1; V gene: TRBV18; CDR3 DNA: TGTGCCAGCTCACCAACTACCCAACAGGGGGCTGAAGCTTTCTTT; CDR3 protein: CASSPTTQQGAEAFF
clone size: .; D gene: TRBD2; J gene: TRBJ2-3; V gene: TRBV7-2; CDR3 DNA: TGTGCCAGCAGCTCACAGACTAGCGGGATAGTAAATACGCAGTATTTT; CDR3 protein: CASSSQTSGIVNTQYF
clone size: few; D gene: .; J gene: TRBJ1-1; V gene: TRBV18; CDR3 DNA: TGTGCCAGCTCACTCGACGGACAGTTCATGAACACTGAAGCTTTCTTT; CDR3 protein: CASSLDGQFMNTEAFF
clone size: .; D gene: TRBD1; J gene: TRBJ1-1; V gene: TRBV5-1; CDR3 DNA: TGCGCCAGCAGCGGGACAGCGGAGAACACTGAAGCTTTCTTT; CDR3 protein: CASSGTAENTEAFF
clone size: .; D gene: TRBD1; J gene: TRBJ1-1; V gene: TRBV19; CDR3 DNA: TGTGCCAGTAGCAGACAGGGCTCGGGCACTGAAGCTTTCTTT; CDR3 protein: CASSRQGSGTEAFF
clone size: few; D gene: .; J gene: TRBJ2-2; V gene: TRBV29-1; CDR3 DNA: TGCAGCGTTGACGTCACGGGTTTGCCCGGGGAGCTGTTTTTT; CDR3 protein: CSVDVTGLPGELFF
clone size: .; D gene: .; J gene: TRBJ1-2; V gene: TRBV30; CDR3 DNA: TGTGCCTGGAGTGTAACGGGGTACGGCTACACCTTC; CDR3 protein: CAWSVTGYGYTF